The 26 T cell receptor beta chains in this list originate from one sample, sequenced in a study of T cells in Graves' hyperthyroidism and ophthalmopathy. Researchers took RNA transcripts and amplified the TCR beta CDR3 regions from them. First-round RT-PCR targeting the TCR CDR3 was performed with the HTBI primer set. Each CDR3 protein is one row after TCRdb ran MiXCR on the multiplex PCR reads. Found here are 250,000 to 400,000 distinct CDR3 sequences, roughly 15% of them singletons; the top ten hold 30% to 40%. The sequenced sample was blood. These receptors were obtained from a woman in her forties with Graves' ophthalmopathy.

This clonotype was recorded at least ten times. The rearrangement links TRBV20-1 to TRBJ1-5; maybe TRBD1 (5 bases). This CDR3 region has 13 residues. V lost 6 bases and J 3 bases, leaving 12 bases between the germline ends. In germline, CDR1 is DFQATT, CDR2 SNEGSKA (reference sequence). CDR3 sequence: CSAIRQFNQPQHF. For the CDR3, the DNA is TGCAGTGCCATAAGACAGTTCAATCAGCCCCAGCATTTT.

This rearrangement joins TRBV14 to TRBJ2-1; 10 nucleotides match TRBD2. CDR3 length equals 17 residues. From germline, CDR1 is SGHDN and CDR2 FVKESK. The junction had 8 bases not matched to a gene; V was cut back by 4 bases and J by 2 bases. The CDR3 reads CASSPEVGTSAYNEQFF. CDR3 DNA: TGTGCCAGCAGCCCCGAGGTGGGGACTAGCGCCTACAATGAGCAGTTCTTC.

This clonotype was detected a few times. The chain recombines TRBV7-6 with TRBJ1-5; D unresolved. This CDR3 has 15 residues. Trimming left V 2 bases short and J 2 bases short, with 10 bases between. Per the germline V gene, CDR1 is SGHVS and CDR2 is FNYEAQ. Here the CDR3 reads CASSLWAGGNQPQHF. DNA for the CDR3: TGTGCCAGCAGCTTATGGGCAGGCGGCAATCAGCCCCAGCATTTT.

This clonotype occurred many times. The chain couples TRBV12-3 or TRBV12-4 to TRBJ2-1, with unresolved D. The ends were cut back, 7 bases at V and 10 bases at J, with 14 bases in the middle. The CDR3 sequence is 12 residues long. The CDR3 bases are TGTGCCAGCAATCCCTTCAAGGGAGAGCAGTTCTTC. The encoded protein is CASNPFKGEQFF.

This clonotype occurred many times. The rearrangement links TRBV10-1 to TRBJ1-1; the D is unclear. V lost 9 bases and J 5 bases, leaving 19 bases between the germline ends. In germline, CDR1 is WNHNN, CDR2 SYGVQD (reference sequence). The CDR3 is made up of 14 amino acids. CDR3 coding DNA: TGCGCCAGTCCTGTTAAGAGGCCGGGGACTGAAGCTTTCTTT. This gives the protein CASPVKRPGTEAFF.

The sample holds many counts of this clonotype. The chain is built from TRBV3-1 and TRBJ2-3; possibly TRBD2 for D (5 bases). This CDR3 comprises 15 residues. The V end lost 1 base, the J end lost 2 bases, and 10 bases lay between the germline ends. CDR1 is LGHDT and CDR2 is YNNKEL in the germline V gene (reference sequence). CDR3 in amino acids: CASSQGGLDTDTQYF. The CDR3 region has the DNA TGTGCCAGCAGCCAAGGAGGGCTAGACACAGATACGCAGTATTTT.

This clonotype was recorded a few times. V is TRBV11-2 and J is TRBJ2-7; 9 bases align to TRBD1. The CDR3 covers 17 residues. Losses at the gene ends were 4 bases for V and 1 base for J; bases not matched to a gene: 11. Germline V gene lookup returns CDR1 SGHAT and CDR2 FQNNGV. In DNA, the CDR3 is TGTGCCAGCAGCTCCGTCGGAGGACAGGGGATATCCTACGAGCAGTACTTC. It encodes CASSSVGGQGISYEQYF. Supplemented by reference TRBV11-2 and TRBJ2-7, the full variable domain reads EAGVAQSPRYKIIEKRQSVAFWCNPISGHATLYWYQQILGQGPKLLIQFQNNGVVDDSQLPKDRFSAERLKGVDSTLKIQPAKLEDSAVYLCASSSVGGQGISYEQYFGPGTRLTVT.

V gene TRBV15 combines with J gene TRBJ2-1; D is uncertain. The CDR3 consists of 13 residues. From germline, CDR1 is LNHNV and CDR2 YYDKDF (reference sequence). V was trimmed by 3 bases and J by 5 bases, leaving 8 bases between them. The CDR3 reads CATSRTLHNEQFF. Written as DNA, the CDR3 is TGTGCCACCAGCAGGACGCTTCACAATGAGCAGTTCTTC.

This clonotype was seen at least ten times. The rearrangement uses TRBV10-3 and TRBJ1-1; tentatively, D is TRBD1 (5 bases). With 6 bases removed from V and 4 bases from J, the gap between germline ends came to 15 bases. Germline values: CDR1 ENHRY, CDR2 SYGVKD. There are 14 residues in the CDR3. The DNA of the CDR3 is TGTGCCATCAGGAGCGGGGGAAGGGCCACTGAAGCTTTCTTT. Amino acid sequence: CAIRSGGRATEAFF.

This clonotype was seen repeatedly, ten times or more. As DNA, the CDR3 is TGCAGTGCTCCGCCGCGGCGAGGGAACACTGAAGCTTTCTTT. Its translation is CSAPPRRGNTEAFF. V gene TRBV20-1 combines with J gene TRBJ1-1; D remains ambiguous. The CDR3 has 14 amino acids. Germline CDR1 and CDR2: DFQATT and SNEGSKA (reference sequence). V lost 5 bases to trimming and J lost 1 base, with 14 bases between them.

This chain links TRBV9 with TRBJ1-5, with D hard to call. The CDR3 runs 14 residues. V was cut by 4 bases and J by 1 base, with 9 bases left in between. Germline CDR1 is SGDLS and CDR2 is YYNGEE. CDR3 sequence (DNA): TGTGCCAGCAGCACGTCGGAAAGCAATCAGCCCCAGCATTTT. This gives the protein CASSTSESNQPQHF.

This clonotype was seen many times. This chain uses TRBV20-1 with TRBJ2-7; D gene unclear. V lost 6 bases to trimming and J lost 3 bases, with 12 bases between them. The length of the CDR3 is 12 residues. Germline CDR1 and CDR2: DFQATT and SNEGSKA (reference sequence). CDR3 in DNA: TGCAGTGCGGAAACACCGATCTACGAGCAGTACTTC. Its protein is CSAETPIYEQYF.

This clonotype was counted many times. The V call is TRBV7-2, the J call TRBJ2-5; 7 positions agree with TRBD2. CDR1 is SGHTA, CDR2 FQGNSA, per germline. The V segment lost 5 bases and the J segment 5 bases; nucleotides outside the gene matches: 14. This CDR3 is 16 amino acids long. DNA for the CDR3: TGTGCCAGCAGCCACGTCGACCCAGCGGGGCGGGAGACCCAGTACTTC. Translation gives CASSHVDPAGRETQYF.

This clonotype was counted many times. The chain combines TRBV7-9 with TRBJ2-7; TRBD1 matches 9 bases. Germline V gene lookup returns CDR1 SEHNR and CDR2 FQNEAQ (reference sequence). The trim removed 1 base at V and 3 bases at J, leaving 4 bases unmatched. The CDR3 is 15 amino acids. The CDR3 DNA is TGTGCCAGCAGCTTAGACGGGACAGGGAACTACGAGCAGTACTTC. Protein product: CASSLDGTGNYEQYF.

The chain joins TRBV5-6 to TRBJ2-3; unclear D gene. Trimming took 0 bases from V and 6 from J, leaving 11 bases between them. Per germline, CDR1 SGHDT and CDR2 YYEEEE. This CDR3 has 14 residues. The CDR3 is CASSLETLTDTQYF. The CDR3 DNA reads TGTGCCAGCAGCTTGGAAACTCTGACTGATACGCAGTATTTT.

The chain employs TRBV12-1 and TRBJ2-5; whether TRBD2, the table's D call, matches the DNA was not checked. TRBV12-1 is deemed a pseudogene. This CDR3 spans 16 amino acids. CDR3 bases: TGTGCCAGCAGCTGCCGGACTATTACCTACCAAGAGACCCAGTACTTC. Translated: CASSCRTITYQETQYF.

This clonotype was observed at least ten times. The chain combines TRBV2 with TRBJ2-7; D is unresolved. Germline CDR1 and CDR2: SNHLY and FYNNEI. V was pared by 2 bases and J by 2 bases, with 7 bases between. The CDR3 runs to 13 residues. CDR3 protein: CASSETPAYEQYF. CDR3 sequence (DNA): TGTGCCAGCAGTGAAACCCCTGCCTACGAGCAGTACTTC.

On this clonotype itself: One base away lies a much larger clone, so this may be a sequencing read error. CDR3 DNA: TGTGCCAGCAGTTCGAACATGAAGAATCGGCCCCAGCATTTT. Translating it yields CASSSNMKNRPQHF. The chain employs TRBV6-9 and TRBJ1-5, with D unclear. The CDR3 runs to 14 residues. Per germline, CDR1 MNHGY and CDR2 SVAAGI.

This clonotype was counted between two and nine times. The V call is TRBV4-1, the J call TRBJ1-2; TRBD1 aligns across 7 bases. CDR3 length equals 15 residues. CDR1 is MGHRA and CDR2 is YSYEKL in the germline V gene. Trimming cost V 4 bases and J 2 bases; bases outside gene matches: 7. CDR3 bases: TGCGCCAGCAGCCCCGGGGAAGGGGGCAACTATGGCTACACCTTC. Its translation: CASSPGEGGNYGYTF.

This clonotype was counted at least ten times. The chain carries TRBV7-9 and TRBJ1-1, with D uncertain. Germline-derived CDR1 and CDR2 are SEHNR and FQNEAQ (reference sequence). This CDR3 comprises 14 residues. Trimming pared 5 bases from V and 3 bases from J, leaving 13 bases between. The CDR3 is CASSPSRGDTEAFF. CDR3 bases: TGTGCCAGCAGCCCTAGCCGGGGAGACACTGAAGCTTTCTTT.

With regard to this clonotype: This may be a read error, as it is one base from a much larger clone. The chain recombines TRBV28 with TRBJ2-3; 13 positions match TRBD2. The J segment lost 4 bases and the V segment lost 2 bases, leaving 9 bases of the junction unmatched. Germline CDR1 reads MDHEN; CDR2 reads SYDVKM. The CDR3 covers 18 residues. Here the CDR3 reads CASSLELAGGVIADTQYF. CDR3 in DNA: TGTGCCAGCAGTTTAGAACTAGCGGGGGGGGTGATCGCAGATACGCAGTATTTT.

Ten or more counts support this clonotype. The rearrangement links TRBV20-1 to TRBJ2-3; a weak D match, TRBD1 (6 bases). V was cut by 6 bases and J by 0 bases, with 10 bases left in between. The CDR3 contains 13 residues. Looked up from germline, CDR1 is DFQATT and CDR2 is SNEGSKA (reference sequence). For the CDR3, the DNA is TGCAGTGCGGGGCAGGGGAGCACAGATACGCAGTATTTT. Translating it yields CSAGQGSTDTQYF.

The chain links TRBV19 to TRBJ2-5; D is uncertain. CDR1 and CDR2 from the germline V gene are LNHDA and SQIVND (reference sequence). V lost 8 bases and J 0 bases, leaving 10 bases between the germline ends. The CDR3 is made up of 13 amino acids. In DNA form, the CDR3 reads TGTGCCAGTTCTGTGGTGTACCAAGAGACCCAGTACTTC. Translated: CASSVVYQETQYF.

The chain uses TRBV24-1 and TRBJ1-1; D is unclear. The CDR3 sequence is 15 residues long. Trimming pared 0 bases from V and 10 bases from J, leaving 17 bases between. Germline lookup yields CDR1 KGHDR and CDR2 SFDVKD. CDR3 DNA: TGTGCCACCAGTGATTTGAAGGCAGGCCTATTCAGAGCTTTCTTT. It translates to CATSDLKAGLFRAFF.

This clonotype was recorded at least ten times. This chain joins TRBV7-9 and TRBJ2-3; 7 positions agree with TRBD2. V dropped 0 bases and J dropped 5; count of bases not matched to a gene: 8. This CDR3 is built from 16 residues. Germline CDR1 reads SEHNR; CDR2 reads FQNEAQ (reference sequence). The CDR3: CASSLAMGGSQDTQYF. The CDR3 DNA follows: TGTGCCAGCAGCTTAGCGATGGGCGGGAGCCAAGATACGCAGTATTTT.

This clonotype showed up many times. The rearrangement links TRBV29-1 to TRBJ1-1; D call uncertain. Germline V gene data show CDR1 as SQVTM and CDR2 as ANQGSEA. V lost 7 bases, J lost 4 bases, and 10 bases lay in between. The CDR3 length is 11 residues. CDR3 amino acids: CSGRTFTEAFF. The CDR3 bases are TGCAGCGGCCGGACCTTCACTGAAGCTTTCTTT.